This TCR beta chain was found in a study of blood T cell repertoires in COVID-19. Background on the study: The study drew acute and convalescent COVID-19 samples from the United States, Italy and Spain.

This clone was counted many times. Germline V gene sequence: CDR1 SGHAT, CDR2 FQNNGV. V lost 6 bases, J lost 2 bases, and 4 bases stayed unmatched. The CDR3 extends over 13 amino acids. As processed by the authors: The assay estimated nucleated cells by amplifying reference gene primers. Some clones are missing from TCRdb's copy, which holds only in-frame ones; the method was immunoSEQ multiplex PCR. D and trimming come from the DNA, and the V and J calls and clone size come from that table. The data show 200,000 to 250,000 clones, around 88% seen once. The TCR sequence derives from a man aged 18 to 30 with active or convalescent COVID-19. The V and J genes are TRBV11-2 and TRBJ2-7; 7 bases map to TRBD1. Sequencing was performed on peripheral blood. The CDR3 sequence: CASRTGTAYEQYF. The CDR3 nucleotides are TGTGCCAGCAGGACCGGGACAGCCTACGAGCAGTACTTC.